The 10 T cell receptor beta chains below were found in one sample sequenced in a study of cytomegalovirus exposure and HLA in healthy donors. The PCR made use of 60 Vbeta and 13 Jbeta primers. TCRdb keeps only in-frame clones here, not all; method: immunoSEQ multiplex PCR. The profile covers around 170,000 clones, with approximately 79% appearing a single time and roughly 6.3% taken by the ten largest. The sequenced material came from PBMCs. The receptors were sampled from a man in his forties or fifties in good health and CMV-seropositive.

This clone occurred a few times. The chain combines TRBV12-5 with TRBJ1-6; D possibly corresponds to TRBD1 (5 bases). V lost 4 bases to trimming and J lost 7 bases, with 8 bases between them. Germline loops: CDR1 LGHNT, CDR2 FRNRAP. The CDR3 loop spans 13 amino acids. This CDR3 reads CASGSTENSPLHF. Here the CDR3 DNA reads TGTGCTAGTGGTTCGACAGAAAATTCACCCCTCCACTTT.

The chain links TRBV5-1 to TRBJ2-3; D may be TRBD2 (6 bases). Trimming shortened V by 5 bases and J by 2 bases, and 6 bases separated the two germline ends. Germline loops: CDR1 SGHRS, CDR2 YFSETQ. The length of the CDR3 is 12 residues. The CDR3 here is CASRGLTDTQYF. As DNA, the CDR3 is TGCGCCAGCAGGGGACTCACAGATACGCAGTATTTT.

The chain recombines TRBV6-1 with TRBJ2-5, with 8 bases identical to TRBD1. The ends lost 7 bases at V and 5 bases at J; junction bases unmatched: 12. Per germline, CDR1 MNHNS and CDR2 SASEGT. The CDR3 length is 15 residues. In DNA, the CDR3 is TGTGCCAGCATAAATGGACAGGGAGCTTCGGAGACCCAGTACTTC. Translating gives CASINGQGASETQYF.

The chain carries TRBV7-2 and TRBJ1-5; no definite D call. Germline values: CDR1 SGHTA, CDR2 FQGNSA. CDR3 length equals 15 residues. With 1 base removed from V and 2 bases from J, the gap between germline ends came to 9 bases. The CDR3 sequence: CASSLEAFGNQPQHF. The CDR3 DNA is TGTGCCAGCAGCTTAGAAGCATTTGGCAATCAGCCCCAGCATTTT.

The genes are TRBV18 and TRBJ2-5; 8 nucleotides line up with TRBD1. This CDR3 is 15 amino acids long. J lost 5 bases, V lost 4 bases, and 9 bases had no gene match. The germline V gene has CDR1 KGHSH and CDR2 LQKENI. This CDR3 reads CASSRAQGGQETQYF. Written as DNA, the CDR3 is TGTGCCAGCTCACGCGCACAGGGGGGTCAGGAGACCCAGTACTTC.

DNA for the CDR3: TGTGCCAGCAGCTTCCTGACAGGGCGGACTGAAGCTTTCTTT. Protein sequence: CASSFLTGRTEAFF. The chain links TRBV7-9 to TRBJ1-1, with TRBD1 matching 7 bases. The CDR3 runs 14 residues. Germline CDR1 and CDR2: SEHNR and FQNEAQ (reference sequence). The J segment lost 5 bases and the V segment lost 3 bases, leaving 6 bases of the junction unmatched.

J is TRBJ1-2 and V is TRBV10-2; TRBD1 matches at 8 bases. Germline trimming cut 2 bases from V and 4 bases from J; bases unmatched to any gene: 15. Germline CDR1 reads WSHSY; CDR2 reads SAAADI. This CDR3 is built from 18 residues. The CDR3 DNA sequence: TGCGCCAGCAGTGAGGGGGACAGGCGGAGACTAGACATCTATGGCTACACCTTC. This sequence encodes CASSEGDRRRLDIYGYTF.

The chain uses TRBV4-1 and TRBJ1-1, with TRBD1 matching 7 bases. J gave up 5 bases and V 1 base, and 7 bases lay outside the gene matches. Germline V gives CDR1 MGHRA, CDR2 YSYEKL. The CDR3 covers 15 residues. The CDR3 sequence is CASSQAQGITTEAFF. The CDR3 region has the DNA TGCGCCAGCAGCCAAGCACAGGGGATAACTACTGAAGCTTTCTTT.

This chain links TRBV11-2 with TRBJ1-3; the match to TRBD1 covers 10 bases. Germline assignment: CDR1 SGHAT and CDR2 FQNNGV. The length of the CDR3 is 17 residues. Trimming took 5 bases from V and 3 from J; bases not matched to a gene: 10. The CDR3: CASSLLRDRGRGNTIYF. The CDR3 nucleotides are TGTGCCAGCAGCCTCCTCAGGGACAGGGGTCGTGGAAACACCATATATTTT.

This clone was seen a handful of times. The gene calls are TRBV7-8 and TRBJ2-7, with TRBD2 matching over 12 bases. V was pared by 3 bases and J by 4 bases, with 10 bases of the junction left unmatched. Germline V gives CDR1 SGHVS, CDR2 FQNEAQ. This CDR3 comprises 17 residues. DNA of the CDR3: TGTGCCAGCAGCTTTGGTTCTCCTAGCGGGGGGGCTTACGAGCAGTACTTC. Its protein is CASSFGSPSGGAYEQYF.